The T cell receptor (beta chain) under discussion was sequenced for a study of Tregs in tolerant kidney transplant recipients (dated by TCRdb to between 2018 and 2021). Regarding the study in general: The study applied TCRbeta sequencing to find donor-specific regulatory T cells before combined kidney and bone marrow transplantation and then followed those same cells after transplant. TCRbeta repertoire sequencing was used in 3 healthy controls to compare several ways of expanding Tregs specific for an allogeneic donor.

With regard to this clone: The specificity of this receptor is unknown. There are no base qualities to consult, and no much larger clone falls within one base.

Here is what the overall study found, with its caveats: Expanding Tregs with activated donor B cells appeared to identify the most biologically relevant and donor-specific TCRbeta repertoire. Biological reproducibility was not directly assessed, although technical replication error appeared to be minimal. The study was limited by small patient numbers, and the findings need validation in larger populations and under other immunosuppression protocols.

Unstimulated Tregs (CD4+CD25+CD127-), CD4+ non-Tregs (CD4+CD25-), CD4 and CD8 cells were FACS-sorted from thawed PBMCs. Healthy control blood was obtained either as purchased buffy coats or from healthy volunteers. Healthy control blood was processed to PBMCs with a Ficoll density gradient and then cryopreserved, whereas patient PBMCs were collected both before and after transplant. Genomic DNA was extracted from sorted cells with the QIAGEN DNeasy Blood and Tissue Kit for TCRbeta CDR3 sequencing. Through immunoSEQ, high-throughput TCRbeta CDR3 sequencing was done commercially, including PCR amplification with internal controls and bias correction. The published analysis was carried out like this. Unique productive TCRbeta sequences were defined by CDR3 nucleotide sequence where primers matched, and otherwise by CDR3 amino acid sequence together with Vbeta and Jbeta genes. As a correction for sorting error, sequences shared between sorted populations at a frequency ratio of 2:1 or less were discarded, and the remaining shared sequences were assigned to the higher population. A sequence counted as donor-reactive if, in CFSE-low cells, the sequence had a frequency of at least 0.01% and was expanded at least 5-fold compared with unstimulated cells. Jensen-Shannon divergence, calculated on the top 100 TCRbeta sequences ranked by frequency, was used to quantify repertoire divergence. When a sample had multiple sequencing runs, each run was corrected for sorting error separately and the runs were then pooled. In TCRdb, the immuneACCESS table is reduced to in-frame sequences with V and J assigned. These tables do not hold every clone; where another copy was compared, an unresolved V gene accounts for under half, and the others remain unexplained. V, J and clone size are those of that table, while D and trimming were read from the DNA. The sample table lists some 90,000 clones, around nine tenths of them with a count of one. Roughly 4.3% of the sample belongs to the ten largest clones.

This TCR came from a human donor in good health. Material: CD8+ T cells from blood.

The nucleotide sequence reads as follows: TGTGCCAGCAGCTTAGGCCAGAACGAGCAGTACTTC. Translated, it gives CASSLGQNEQYF. This chain joins TRBV7-6 to TRBJ2-7, with no confidently assigned D gene. CDR1 and CDR2, looked up from the germline V gene, are SGHVS and FNYEAQ. The CDR3 runs 12 amino acids, cysteine and phenylalanine included. Kept here is only the CDR3 DNA, which spans 36 bases and is read in frame from base 1. Trimming takes 1 base from V and 5 bases from J, and the germline ends sit 6 bases apart.